This TCR beta chain came from a study of T cell repertoires in cytomegalovirus infection. With regard to this clonotype: Its target is not known.

TCRdb re-analysed the reads in MiXCR, keeping a single row per CDR3 protein. The sample contains roughly 150,000 distinct CDR3 sequences, around 32% of which appear only once. Sequenced material: CD8+ T cells from cultured PBMCs, taken from culture after CMV antigen stimulation. This clonotype was obtained from a human donor in good health (CMV status not recorded). Some clones in this sample may be carry-over from other donors' samples.

CDR3 DNA sequence: TGTGCCAGCAGCTTAGGGGGGGGGACAGGGGAGGAACTACTCAATGAGCAGTTCTTC. Its translation: CASSLGGGTGEELLNEQFF. The V call is TRBV7-6, the J call TRBJ2-1, with 10 positions matching TRBD1. The V segment lost 1 base and the J segment 6 bases; nucleotides outside the gene matches: 15. Germline CDR1 is SGHVS and CDR2 is FNYEAQ. CDR3 length equals 19 residues.